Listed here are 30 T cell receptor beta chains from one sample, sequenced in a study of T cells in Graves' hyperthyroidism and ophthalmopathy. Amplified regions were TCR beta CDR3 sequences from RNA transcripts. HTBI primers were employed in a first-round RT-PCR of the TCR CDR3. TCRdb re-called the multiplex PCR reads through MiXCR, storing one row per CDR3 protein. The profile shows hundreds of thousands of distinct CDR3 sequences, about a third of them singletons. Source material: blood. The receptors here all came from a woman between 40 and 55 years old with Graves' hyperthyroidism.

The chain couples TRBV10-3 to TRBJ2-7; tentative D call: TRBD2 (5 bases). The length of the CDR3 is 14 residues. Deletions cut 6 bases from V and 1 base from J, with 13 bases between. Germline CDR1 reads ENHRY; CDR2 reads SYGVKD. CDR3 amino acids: CAIRLEGGSYEQYF. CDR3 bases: TGTGCCATCAGATTGGAAGGAGGATCCTACGAGCAGTACTTC.

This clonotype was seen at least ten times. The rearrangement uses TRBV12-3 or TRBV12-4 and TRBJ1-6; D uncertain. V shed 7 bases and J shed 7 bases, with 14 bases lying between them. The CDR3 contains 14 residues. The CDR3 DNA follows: TGTGCCAGCACCACTCGGGGTGAGAATTCACCCCTCCACTTT. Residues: CASTTRGENSPLHF.

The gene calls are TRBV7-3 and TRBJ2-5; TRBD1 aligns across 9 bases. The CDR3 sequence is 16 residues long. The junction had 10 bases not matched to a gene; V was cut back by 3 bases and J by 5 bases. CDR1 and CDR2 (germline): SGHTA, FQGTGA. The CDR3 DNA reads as TGTGCCAGCAGCTTCCGGGACAGGGAAACCGGGGAGACCCAGTACTTC. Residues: CASSFRDRETGETQYF.

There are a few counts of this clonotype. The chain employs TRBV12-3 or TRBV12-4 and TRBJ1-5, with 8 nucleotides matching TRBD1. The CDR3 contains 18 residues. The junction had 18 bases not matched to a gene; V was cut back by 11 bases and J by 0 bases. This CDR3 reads CASGRAGARGHSNQPQHF. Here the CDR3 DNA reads TGTGCCTCCGGGAGGGCAGGTGCCAGGGGGCATAGCAATCAGCCCCAGCATTTT.

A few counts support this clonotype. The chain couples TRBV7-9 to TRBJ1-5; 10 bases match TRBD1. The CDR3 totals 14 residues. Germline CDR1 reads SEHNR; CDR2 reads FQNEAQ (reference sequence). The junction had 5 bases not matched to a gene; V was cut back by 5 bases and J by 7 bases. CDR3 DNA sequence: TGTGCCAGCAGCCTGGACAGGGGGATGCAGCCCCAGCATTTT. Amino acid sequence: CASSLDRGMQPQHF.

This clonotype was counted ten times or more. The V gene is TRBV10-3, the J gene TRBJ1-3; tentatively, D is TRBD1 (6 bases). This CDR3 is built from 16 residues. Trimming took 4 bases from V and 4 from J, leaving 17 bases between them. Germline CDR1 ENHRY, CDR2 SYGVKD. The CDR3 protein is CAISVITGKSGNTIYF. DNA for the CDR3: TGTGCCATCAGTGTAATAACAGGGAAATCGGGAAACACCATATATTTT.

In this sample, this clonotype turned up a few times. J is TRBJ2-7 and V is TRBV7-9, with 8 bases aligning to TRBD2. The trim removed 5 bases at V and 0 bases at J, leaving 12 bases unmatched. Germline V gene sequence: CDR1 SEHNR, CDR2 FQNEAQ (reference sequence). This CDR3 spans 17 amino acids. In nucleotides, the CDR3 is TGTGCCAGCAGCCCGCGGGGGGCCTACGTATCCTCCTACGAGCAGTACTTC. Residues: CASSPRGAYVSSYEQYF.

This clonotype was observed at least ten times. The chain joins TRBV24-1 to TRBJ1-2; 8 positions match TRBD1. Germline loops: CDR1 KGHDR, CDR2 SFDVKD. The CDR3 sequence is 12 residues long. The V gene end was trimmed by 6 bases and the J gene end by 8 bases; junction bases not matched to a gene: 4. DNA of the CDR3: TGTGCCACCAGTAAGACAGGGGAGGGCTACACCTTC. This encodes CATSKTGEGYTF.

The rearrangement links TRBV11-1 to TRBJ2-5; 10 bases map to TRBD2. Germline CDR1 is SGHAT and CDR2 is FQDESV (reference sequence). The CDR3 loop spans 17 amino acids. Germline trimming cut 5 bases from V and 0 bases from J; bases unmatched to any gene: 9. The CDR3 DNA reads TGTGCCAGCAGCCCCCTTTCTAGCGGGGGCTACCAAGAGACCCAGTACTTC. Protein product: CASSPLSSGGYQETQYF.

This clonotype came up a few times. This chain's CDR3 is CASSQAAGGATGELFF. CDR3 nucleotides: TGTGCCAGCAGCCAGGCAGCGGGAGGTGCCACCGGGGAGCTGTTTTTT. This chain links TRBV7-2 with TRBJ2-2; 9 bases are shared with TRBD2. The CDR3 contains 16 residues. J gave up 4 bases and V 5 bases, and 8 bases lay outside the gene matches. Germline V gene lookup returns CDR1 SGHTA and CDR2 FQGNSA.

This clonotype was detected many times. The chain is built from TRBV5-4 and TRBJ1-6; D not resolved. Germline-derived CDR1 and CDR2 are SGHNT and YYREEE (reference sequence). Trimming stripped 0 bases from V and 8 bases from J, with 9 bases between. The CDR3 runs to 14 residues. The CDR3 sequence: CASSLDSQYSPLHF. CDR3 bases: TGTGCCAGCAGCTTGGACAGCCAGTATTCACCCCTCCACTTT.

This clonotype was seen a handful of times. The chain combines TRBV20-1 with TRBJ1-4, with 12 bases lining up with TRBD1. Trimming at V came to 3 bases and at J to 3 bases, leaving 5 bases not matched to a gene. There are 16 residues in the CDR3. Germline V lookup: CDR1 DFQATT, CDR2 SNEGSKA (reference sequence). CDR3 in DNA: TGCAGTGCTAGGAGGGACAGGGGGCAAGCTAATGAAAAACTGTTTTTT. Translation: CSARRDRGQANEKLFF.

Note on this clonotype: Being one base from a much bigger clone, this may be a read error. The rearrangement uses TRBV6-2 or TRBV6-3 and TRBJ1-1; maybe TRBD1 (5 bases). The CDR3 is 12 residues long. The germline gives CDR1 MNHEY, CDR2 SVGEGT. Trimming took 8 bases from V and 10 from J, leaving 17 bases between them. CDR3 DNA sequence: TGTGCCAGCCGCAGGGAAGGGGCTGGAGCTTTCTTT. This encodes CASRREGAGAFF.

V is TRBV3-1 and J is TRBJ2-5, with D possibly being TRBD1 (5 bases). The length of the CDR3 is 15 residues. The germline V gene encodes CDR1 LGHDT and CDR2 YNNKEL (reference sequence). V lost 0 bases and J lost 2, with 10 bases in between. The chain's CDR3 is CASSQDRRGQETQYF. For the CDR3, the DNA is TGTGCCAGCAGCCAAGATCGAAGGGGACAAGAGACCCAGTACTTC.

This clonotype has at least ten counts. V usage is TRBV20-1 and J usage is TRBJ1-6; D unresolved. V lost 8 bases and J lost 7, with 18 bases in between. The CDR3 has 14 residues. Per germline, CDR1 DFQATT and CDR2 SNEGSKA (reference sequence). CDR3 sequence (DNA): TGCAGTACCCTCCCGACACTCGCAAATTCACCCCTCCACTTT. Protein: CSTLPTLANSPLHF.

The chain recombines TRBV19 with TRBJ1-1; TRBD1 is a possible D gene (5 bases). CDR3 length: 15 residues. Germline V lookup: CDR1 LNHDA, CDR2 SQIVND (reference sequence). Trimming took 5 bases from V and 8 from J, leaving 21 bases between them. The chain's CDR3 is CASSRDRLTPTEAFF. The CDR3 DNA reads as TGTGCCAGTAGTCGGGACCGACTAACCCCGACCGAAGCTTTCTTT. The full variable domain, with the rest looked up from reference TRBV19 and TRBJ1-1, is DGGITQSPKYLFRKEGQNVTLSCEQNLNHDAMYWYRQDPGQGLRLIYYSQIVNDFQKGDIAEGYSVSREKKESFPLTVTSAQKNPTAFYLCASSRDRLTPTEAFFGQGTRLTVV.

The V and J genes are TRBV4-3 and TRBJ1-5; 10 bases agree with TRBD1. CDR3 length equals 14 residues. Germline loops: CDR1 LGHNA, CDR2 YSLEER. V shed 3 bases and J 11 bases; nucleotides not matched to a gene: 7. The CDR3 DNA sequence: TGCGCCAGCAGCCAGGGACAGGGGTCAGAGACCCAGCATTTT. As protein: CASSQGQGSETQHF.

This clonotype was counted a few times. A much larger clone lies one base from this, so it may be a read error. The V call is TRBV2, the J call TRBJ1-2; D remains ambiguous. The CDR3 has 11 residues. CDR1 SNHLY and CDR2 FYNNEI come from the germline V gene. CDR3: CAGSYTYGYTF. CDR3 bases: TGTGCCGGCAGTTACACCTATGGCTACACCTTC.

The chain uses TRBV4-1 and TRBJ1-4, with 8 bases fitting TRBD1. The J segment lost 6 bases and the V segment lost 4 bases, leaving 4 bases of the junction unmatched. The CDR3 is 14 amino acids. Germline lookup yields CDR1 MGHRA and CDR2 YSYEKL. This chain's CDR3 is CASSRTGFDEKLFF. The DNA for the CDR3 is TGCGCCAGCAGCCGGACAGGGTTTGATGAAAAACTGTTTTTT.

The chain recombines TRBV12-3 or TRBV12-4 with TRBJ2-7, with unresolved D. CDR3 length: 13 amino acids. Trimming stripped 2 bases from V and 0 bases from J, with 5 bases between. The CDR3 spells CASSLSLSYEQYF. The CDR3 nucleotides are TGTGCCAGCAGTTTAAGTCTCTCCTACGAGCAGTACTTC.

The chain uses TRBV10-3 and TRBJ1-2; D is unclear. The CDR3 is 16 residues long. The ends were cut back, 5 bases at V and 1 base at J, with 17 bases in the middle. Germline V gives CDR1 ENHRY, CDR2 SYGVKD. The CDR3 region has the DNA TGTGCCATCAGTTATGACGAGGACGGAGATAACTATGGCTACACCTTC. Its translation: CAISYDEDGDNYGYTF.

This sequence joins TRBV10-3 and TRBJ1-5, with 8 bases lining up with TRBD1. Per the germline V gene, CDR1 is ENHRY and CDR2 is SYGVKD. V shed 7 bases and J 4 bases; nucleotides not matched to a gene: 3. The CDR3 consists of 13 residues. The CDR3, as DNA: TGTGCCATCAAGGACAGGGAAAATCAGCCCCAGCATTTT. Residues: CAIKDRENQPQHF.

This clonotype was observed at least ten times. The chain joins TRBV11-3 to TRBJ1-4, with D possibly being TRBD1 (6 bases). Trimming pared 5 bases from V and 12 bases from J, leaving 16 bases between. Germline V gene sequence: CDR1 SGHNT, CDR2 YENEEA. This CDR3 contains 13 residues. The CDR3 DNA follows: TGTGCCAGCAGCCCCAACAGGGAAAGGGAACTGTTTTTT. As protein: CASSPNRERELFF.

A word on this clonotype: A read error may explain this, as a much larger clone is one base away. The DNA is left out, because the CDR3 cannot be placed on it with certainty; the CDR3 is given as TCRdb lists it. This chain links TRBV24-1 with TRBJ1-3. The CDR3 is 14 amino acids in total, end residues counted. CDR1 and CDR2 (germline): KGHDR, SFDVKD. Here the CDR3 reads CATSDWGSGNTIHF.

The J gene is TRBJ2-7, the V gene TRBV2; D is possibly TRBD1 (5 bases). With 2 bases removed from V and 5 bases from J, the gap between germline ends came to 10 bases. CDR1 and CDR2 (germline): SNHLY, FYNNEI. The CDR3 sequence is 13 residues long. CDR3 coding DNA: TGTGCCAGCAGTGAACAGGGAACCGACGAGCAGTACTTC. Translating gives CASSEQGTDEQYF.

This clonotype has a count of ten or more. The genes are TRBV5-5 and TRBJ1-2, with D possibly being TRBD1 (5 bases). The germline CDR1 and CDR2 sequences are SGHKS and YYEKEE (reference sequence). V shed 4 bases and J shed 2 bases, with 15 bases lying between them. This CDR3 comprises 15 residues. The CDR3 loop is CASSVRWDGNYGYTF. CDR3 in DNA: TGTGCCAGCAGCGTGAGATGGGACGGAAACTATGGCTACACCTTC.

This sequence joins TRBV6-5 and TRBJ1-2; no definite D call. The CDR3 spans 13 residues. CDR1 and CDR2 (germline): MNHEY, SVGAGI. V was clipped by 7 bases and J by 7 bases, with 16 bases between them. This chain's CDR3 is CASNNGELSGYTF. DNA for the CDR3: TGTGCCAGCAACAACGGGGAGTTAAGTGGCTACACCTTC.

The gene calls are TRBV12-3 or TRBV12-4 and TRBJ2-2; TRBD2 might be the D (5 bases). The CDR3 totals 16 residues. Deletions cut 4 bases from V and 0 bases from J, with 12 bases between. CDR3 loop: CASSSRTGSNTGELFF. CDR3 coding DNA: TGTGCCAGCAGTTCAAGGACGGGATCGAACACCGGGGAGCTGTTTTTT.

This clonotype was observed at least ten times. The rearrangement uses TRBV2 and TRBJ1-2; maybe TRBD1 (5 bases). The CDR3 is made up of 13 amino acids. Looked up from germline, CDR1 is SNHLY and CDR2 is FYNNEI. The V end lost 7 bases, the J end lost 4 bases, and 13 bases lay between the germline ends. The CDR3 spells CASTPWGLYGYTF. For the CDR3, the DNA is TGTGCCAGCACCCCTTGGGGCCTCTATGGCTACACCTTC.

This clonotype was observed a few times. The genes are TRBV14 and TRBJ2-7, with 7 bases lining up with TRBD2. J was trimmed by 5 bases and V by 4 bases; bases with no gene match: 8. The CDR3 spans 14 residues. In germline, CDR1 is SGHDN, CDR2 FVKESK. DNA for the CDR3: TGTGCCAGCAGCCTCCTAGCGGATTGGAACGAGCAGTACTTC. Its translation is CASSLLADWNEQYF.